Below, 22 T cell receptor beta chains from the same sample are listed, as sequenced in a study of T cell responses to AZD1222 COVID-19 vaccine. Clones were sequenced by immunoSEQ multiplex PCR, and TCRdb holds only the in-frame ones, with some missing. Of 95,000 to 150,000 clones detected, around 89% appear once; the ten largest clones hold over 4.5%. The sequenced sample was peripheral blood, obtained on day 0 of AZD1222 vaccination. The receptor source for this set is an adult in good health.

This chain joins TRBV7-8 and TRBJ2-2; 7 bases line up with TRBD1. This CDR3 spans 16 amino acids. V lost 5 bases to trimming and J lost 3 bases; unmatched junction nucleotides: 9. Germline CDR1 reads SGHVS; CDR2 reads FQNEAQ. In nucleotides, the CDR3 is TGTGCCAGCAGCCTAAGGACAGGATACGACACCGGGGAGCTGTTTTTT. It encodes CASSLRTGYDTGELFF.

This clone was picked up one time. This rearrangement joins TRBV7-9 to TRBJ1-1; 9 nucleotides line up with TRBD1. Germline CDR1 reads SEHNR; CDR2 reads FQNEAQ (reference sequence). Trimming took 5 bases from V and 4 from J; bases not matched to a gene: 14. The CDR3 spans 17 residues. The CDR3 DNA is TGTGCCAGCAGCGGCCGGGACAGGGATGTTTGGGGCACTGAAGCTTTCTTT. Amino acids: CASSGRDRDVWGTEAFF. The whole variable domain, filled in from reference TRBV7-9 and TRBJ1-1, reads DTGVSQNPRHKITKRGQNVTFRCDPISEHNRLYWYRQTLGQGPEFLTYFQNEAQLEKSRLLSDRFSAERPKGSFSTLEIQRTEQGDSAMYLCASSGRDRDVWGTEAFFGQGTRLTVV.

This chain connects TRBV28 to TRBJ2-7; 9 nucleotides match TRBD1. The V segment lost 5 bases and the J segment 5 bases; nucleotides outside the gene matches: 10. The CDR3 is 15 amino acids. CDR1 is MDHEN and CDR2 is SYDVKM in the germline V gene. CDR3 residues: CASSNGGTGYHEQYF. The CDR3, as DNA: TGTGCCAGCAGTAATGGAGGGACAGGGTACCACGAGCAGTACTTC.

The chain combines TRBV5-4 with TRBJ1-3; perhaps TRBD1 as D (5 bases). V was clipped by 3 bases and J by 0 bases, with 13 bases between them. The CDR3 runs 16 residues. Germline V gene lookup returns CDR1 SGHNT and CDR2 YYREEE (reference sequence). DNA for the CDR3: TGTGCCAGCAGCTACGGGACGGCAAGCTCTGGAAACACCATATATTTT. Protein sequence: CASSYGTASSGNTIYF.

The CDR3: CSASDRGHDTEAFF. The CDR3 nucleotides are TGCAGCGCTAGCGACAGGGGGCACGACACTGAAGCTTTCTTT. This chain joins TRBV29-1 and TRBJ1-1; TRBD1 aligns across 10 bases. Germline V gives CDR1 SQVTM, CDR2 ANQGSEA. The V gene end was trimmed by 7 bases and the J gene end by 3 bases; junction bases not matched to a gene: 8. This CDR3 comprises 14 residues.

The gene calls are TRBV4-1 and TRBJ2-3, with D unclear. Germline CDR1 reads MGHRA; CDR2 reads YSYEKL. V was cut by 1 base and J by 4 bases, with 6 bases left in between. The CDR3 loop spans 13 amino acids. The DNA of the CDR3 is TGCGCCAGCAGCCAAGCGTCGGCAGATACGCAGTATTTT. Protein sequence: CASSQASADTQYF.

The chain couples TRBV6-2 or TRBV6-3 to TRBJ1-1; 11 nucleotides line up with TRBD1. The V gene end was trimmed by 5 bases and the J gene end by 2 bases; junction bases not matched to a gene: 10. The CDR3 contains 17 residues. Germline V gene sequence: CDR1 MNHEY, CDR2 SVGEGT. As DNA, the CDR3 is TGTGCCAGCAGTCCCTGGGACAGGGGGGTCGTAAACACTGAAGCTTTCTTT. Residues: CASSPWDRGVVNTEAFF.

This rearrangement joins TRBV28 to TRBJ2-3; 10 bases line up with TRBD2. This CDR3 is 14 amino acids long. Per the germline V gene, CDR1 is MDHEN and CDR2 is SYDVKM. The ends lost 7 bases at V and 4 bases at J; junction bases unmatched: 5. The DNA of the CDR3 is TGTGCCAGCACGAGCGGGGGGGCAGCAGATACGCAGTATTTT. It is translated as CASTSGGAADTQYF.

The chain combines TRBV4-3 with TRBJ2-1; D uncertain. CDR1 and CDR2 from the germline V gene are LGHNA and YSLEER. The CDR3 covers 14 residues. V dropped 0 bases and J dropped 7 bases, with 10 bases sitting between them. In nucleotides, the CDR3 is TGCGCCAGCAGCCAAGAGAACGGTTGGAATGAGCAGTTCTTC. It yields the protein CASSQENGWNEQFF.

The chain has TRBV7-8 and TRBJ1-1, with D unresolved. V was pared by 5 bases and J by 6 bases, with 16 bases between. This CDR3 contains 14 residues. Germline V lookup: CDR1 SGHVS, CDR2 FQNEAQ. This CDR3 reads CASSPRVKRAEAFF. CDR3 DNA: TGTGCCAGCAGCCCAAGGGTAAAACGGGCTGAAGCTTTCTTT.

V is TRBV14 and J is TRBJ1-1; D gene uncertain. The CDR3 contains 13 residues. Trimming stripped 2 bases from V and 10 bases from J, with 14 bases between. Germline V CDR1 and CDR2: SGHDN, FVKESK. The CDR3 sequence: CASSQRVSGLAFF. As DNA, the CDR3 is TGTGCCAGCAGCCAACGGGTTAGTGGTCTAGCTTTCTTT. Filled out from reference TRBV14 and TRBJ1-1, the complete variable domain reads EAGVTQFPSHSVIEKGQTVTLRCDPISGHDNLYWYRRVMGKEIKFLLHFVKESKQDESGMPNNRFLAERTGGTYSTLKVQPAELEDSGVYFCASSQRVSGLAFFGQGTRLTVV.

V and J are TRBV18 and TRBJ1-6; 8 bases align to TRBD1. Losses at the gene ends were 2 bases for V and 7 bases for J; bases not matched to a gene: 4. Germline loops: CDR1 KGHSH, CDR2 LQKENI. The CDR3 runs to 15 residues. CDR3 nucleotide sequence: TGTGCCAGCTCACCAGGAGGGACAGGAAATTCACCCCTCCACTTT. Translating gives CASSPGGTGNSPLHF.

The V gene is TRBV6-6, the J gene TRBJ1-3; no reliable D call. This CDR3 is 16 amino acids long. The germline CDR1 and CDR2 sequences are MNHNY and SVGAGI (reference sequence). The V and J ends lost 5 bases and 0 bases respectively, with 14 bases between them. CDR3 residues: CASSPSGPSSGNTIYF. CDR3 DNA sequence: TGTGCCAGCAGTCCCAGTGGCCCGTCCTCTGGAAACACCATATATTTT.

This clone has a single count. The chain carries TRBV4-1 and TRBJ2-1; D not resolved. The CDR3 consists of 14 residues. The V gene's germline CDR1 is MGHRA and CDR2 YSYEKL. The V end lost 4 bases, the J end lost 0 bases, and 7 bases lay between the germline ends. The CDR3 sequence: CASSRESSYNEQFF. In DNA, the CDR3 is TGCGCCAGCAGCCGAGAAAGCTCCTACAATGAGCAGTTCTTC.

The chain couples TRBV20-1 to TRBJ2-1; D unclear. V lost 6 bases and J lost 4, with 7 bases in between. The germline V gene has CDR1 DFQATT and CDR2 SNEGSKA (reference sequence). The CDR3 is 11 amino acids. The CDR3, as DNA: TGCAGTGCGAAGACTTACAATGAGCAGTTCTTC. Amino acid sequence: CSAKTYNEQFF.

This chain links TRBV25-1 with TRBJ2-7; D might be TRBD1 (5 bases). CDR3 length: 13 residues. CDR1 is MGHDK and CDR2 is SYGVNS in the germline V gene. Trimming removed 2 bases at V and 4 bases at J, with 9 bases between. The chain's CDR3 is CASSEPGQYEQYF. In DNA, the CDR3 is TGTGCCAGCAGTGAACCAGGGCAGTACGAGCAGTACTTC.

The J gene is TRBJ1-1, the V gene TRBV29-1, with D hard to call. This CDR3 spans 13 amino acids. Trimming took off 4 bases at V and 5 bases at J, with 14 bases between the two ends. Germline lookup yields CDR1 SQVTM and CDR2 ANQGSEA. The CDR3, as DNA: TGCAGCGTTGGGGAGGGAAAAGGAACTGAAGCTTTCTTT. Its translation: CSVGEGKGTEAFF.

This chain connects TRBV2 to TRBJ1-3; possible D gene TRBD1, 5 bases. The germline CDR1 and CDR2 sequences are SNHLY and FYNNEI. V was cut by 5 bases and J by 0 bases, with 14 bases left in between. The CDR3 is 16 amino acids. The CDR3 bases are TGTGCCAGCAGTCAGGACACTTCCGTCTCTGGAAACACCATATATTTT. Translation gives CASSQDTSVSGNTIYF.

The chain recombines TRBV15 with TRBJ1-2; D is ambiguous. Trimming cost V 3 bases and J 8 bases, with 13 bases left between them. Germline loops: CDR1 LNHNV, CDR2 YYDKDF (reference sequence). The CDR3 contains 13 residues. The CDR3 here is CATSREFKRGYTF. Written as DNA, the CDR3 is TGTGCCACCAGCAGGGAGTTCAAAAGAGGCTACACCTTC.

V and J are TRBV4-1 and TRBJ2-4; D is ambiguous. V shed 0 bases and J shed 0 bases, with 9 bases lying between them. Germline values: CDR1 MGHRA, CDR2 YSYEKL. The CDR3 runs 16 residues. CDR3 sequence: CASSQDSGKAKNIQYF. CDR3 DNA sequence: TGCGCCAGCAGCCAAGATTCTGGAAAAGCCAAAAACATTCAGTACTTC.

The CDR3 protein is CSVANRRLGYSYNEQFF. In DNA, the CDR3 is TGCAGCGTTGCGAACAGGAGACTTGGCTATTCCTACAATGAGCAGTTCTTC. The chain couples TRBV29-1 to TRBJ2-1, with TRBD1 as a possible D gene (5 bases). Trimming removed 4 bases at V and 1 base at J, with 20 bases between. In germline, CDR1 is SQVTM, CDR2 ANQGSEA. There are 17 residues in the CDR3.

This sequence joins TRBV24-1 and TRBJ2-5, with 7 bases lining up with TRBD1. CDR1 and CDR2 (germline): KGHDR, SFDVKD. The V gene end was trimmed by 7 bases and the J gene end by 5 bases; junction bases not matched to a gene: 6. This CDR3 comprises 13 residues. The CDR3 nucleotides are TGTGCCACCAGCCGGGACAGTAGGGAGACCCAGTACTTC. Translation: CATSRDSRETQYF.